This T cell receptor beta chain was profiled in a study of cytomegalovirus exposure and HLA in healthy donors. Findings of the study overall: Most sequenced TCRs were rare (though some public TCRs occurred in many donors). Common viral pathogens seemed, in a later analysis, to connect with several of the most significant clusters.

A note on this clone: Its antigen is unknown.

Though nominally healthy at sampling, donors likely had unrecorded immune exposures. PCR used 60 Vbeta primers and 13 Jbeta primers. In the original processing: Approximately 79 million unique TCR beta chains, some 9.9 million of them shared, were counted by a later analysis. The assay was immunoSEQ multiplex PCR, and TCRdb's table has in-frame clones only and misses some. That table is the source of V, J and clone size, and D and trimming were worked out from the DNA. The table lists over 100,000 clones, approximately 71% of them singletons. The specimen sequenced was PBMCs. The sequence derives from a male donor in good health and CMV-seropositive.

The CDR3 protein is CASTRRDPGSNQPQHF. CDR3 in DNA: TGTGCCAGTACCCGGAGGGATCCGGGGAGCAATCAGCCCCAGCATTTT. J is TRBJ1-5 and V is TRBV19; D is unclear. This CDR3 has 16 amino acids. Germline CDR1 LNHDA, CDR2 SQIVND (reference sequence). Trimming removed 7 bases from V and 1 base from J, with 17 bases in between.